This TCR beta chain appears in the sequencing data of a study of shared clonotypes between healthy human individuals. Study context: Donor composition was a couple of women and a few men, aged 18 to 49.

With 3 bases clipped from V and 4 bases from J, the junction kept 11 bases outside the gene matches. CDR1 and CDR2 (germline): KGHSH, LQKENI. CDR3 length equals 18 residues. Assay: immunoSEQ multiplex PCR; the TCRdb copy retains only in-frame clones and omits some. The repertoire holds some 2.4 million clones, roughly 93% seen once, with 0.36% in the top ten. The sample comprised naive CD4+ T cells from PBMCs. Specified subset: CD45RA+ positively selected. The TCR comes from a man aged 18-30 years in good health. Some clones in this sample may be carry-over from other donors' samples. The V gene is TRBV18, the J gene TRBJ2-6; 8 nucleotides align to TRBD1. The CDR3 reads CASSPLNQGASGANVLTF. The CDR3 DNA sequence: TGTGCCAGCTCACCTTTAAACCAGGGGGCTTCCGGGGCCAACGTCCTGACTTTC. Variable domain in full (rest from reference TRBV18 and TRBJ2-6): NAGVMQNPRHLVRRRGQEARLRCSPMKGHSHVYWYRQLPEEGLKFMVYLQKENIIDESGMPKERFSAEFPKEGPSILRIQQVVRGDSAAYFCASSPLNQGASGANVLTFGAGSRLTVL.